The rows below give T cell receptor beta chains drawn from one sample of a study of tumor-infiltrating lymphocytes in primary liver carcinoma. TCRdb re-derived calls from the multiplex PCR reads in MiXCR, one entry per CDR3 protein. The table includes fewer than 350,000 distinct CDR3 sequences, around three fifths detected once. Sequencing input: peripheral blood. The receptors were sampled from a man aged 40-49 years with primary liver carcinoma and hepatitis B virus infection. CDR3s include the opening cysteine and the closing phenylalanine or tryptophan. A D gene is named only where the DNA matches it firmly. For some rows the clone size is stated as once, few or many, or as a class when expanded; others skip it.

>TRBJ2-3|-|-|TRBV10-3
CGISESLAPDTQYF
TGTGGCATCAGTGAGTCGTTAGCCCCCGATACGCAGTATTTT
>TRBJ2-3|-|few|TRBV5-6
CASSVQGSDTQYF
TGTGCCAGCAGCGTCCAGGGTTCAGATACGCAGTATTTT
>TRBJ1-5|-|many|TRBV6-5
CASSRGHLGQPQHF
TGTGCCAGCAGCCGGGGACACCTCGGGCAGCCCCAGCATTTT
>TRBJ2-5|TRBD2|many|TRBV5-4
CASSLGLAGETQYF
TGTGCCAGCAGCTTAGGACTAGCGGGAGAGACCCAGTACTTC
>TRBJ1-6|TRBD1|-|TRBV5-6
CASSLSTGAYNSPPHF
TGTGCCAGCAGCCTAAGTACAGGGGCATATAATTCACCCCCCCACTTT
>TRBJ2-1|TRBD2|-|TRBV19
CASKVAGGSYNEQFF
TGTGCCAGTAAAGTAGCGGGAGGTTCGTACAATGAGCAGTTCTTC
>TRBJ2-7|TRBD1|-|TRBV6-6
CASSYDGTGGHYEQYF
TGTGCCAGCAGTTACGATGGGACAGGGGGCCACTACGAGCAGTACTTC
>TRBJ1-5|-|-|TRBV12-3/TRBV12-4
CASSLGGARKQPQHF
TGTGCCAGCAGTTTGGGGGGGGCCCGCAAACAGCCCCAGCATTTT
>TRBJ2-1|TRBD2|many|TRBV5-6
CASSIGLAGGNNEQFF
TGTGCCAGCAGCATAGGACTAGCGGGAGGAAACAATGAGCAGTTCTTC
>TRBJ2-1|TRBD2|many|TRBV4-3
CASSQEGLADNEQFF
TGCGCCAGCAGCCAAGAGGGACTAGCGGATAATGAGCAGTTCTTC
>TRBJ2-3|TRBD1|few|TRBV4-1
CASSRSDRGHTDTQYF
TGCGCCAGCAGCCGCTCAGACAGGGGGCACACAGATACGCAGTATTTT
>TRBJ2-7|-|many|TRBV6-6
CASSQVSYEQYF
TGTGCCAGCAGTCAGGTATCCTACGAGCAGTACTTC
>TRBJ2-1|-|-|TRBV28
CASTRRGYEQFF
TGTGCCAGCACCAGGAGGGGGTATGAGCAGTTCTTC
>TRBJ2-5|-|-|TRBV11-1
CAGSFLKGLLETQYF
TGTGCCGGCAGCTTTCTAAAGGGACTTTTAGAGACCCAGTATTTC
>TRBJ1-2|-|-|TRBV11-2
CASSFVGTYDNTF
TGTGCCAGCAGCTTCGTAGGGACCTATGACAACACCTTC
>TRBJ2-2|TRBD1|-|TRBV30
CACDRDTGELFF
TGTGCCTGTGACAGGGACACCGGGGAGCTGTTTTTT
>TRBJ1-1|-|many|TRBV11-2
CASSPYPVTEAFF
TGTGCCAGCAGCCCTTACCCCGTCACGGAAGCTTTCTTT
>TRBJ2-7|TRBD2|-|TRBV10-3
CTISERTSGIEQYF
TGTACCATCAGTGAGCGGACTAGTGGGATCGAGCAGTACTTC
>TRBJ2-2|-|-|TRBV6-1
CASPETANTGELFF
TGTGCCAGCCCCGAGACGGCGAACACCGGGGAGCTGTTTTTT
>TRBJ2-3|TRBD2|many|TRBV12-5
CASARGTSGIDTQYF
TGTGCTAGTGCCCGCGGGACTAGCGGGATTGATACGCAGTATTTT
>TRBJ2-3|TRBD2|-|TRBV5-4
CASSWGLAGPSTDTQYF
TGTGCCAGCAGCTGGGGACTAGCGGGACCAAGCACAGATACGCAGTATTTT
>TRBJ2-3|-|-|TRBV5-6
CTSSVQVRTDTQYF
TGTACCAGCAGCGTACAGGTTCGCACAGATACGCAGTATTTT
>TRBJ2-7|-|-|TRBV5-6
CASSRRYGNYEQYF
TGTGCCAGCAGCCGAAGGTACGGTAACTACGAGCAGTACTTC
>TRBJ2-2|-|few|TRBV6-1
CASSEGIQIGELFF
TGTGCCAGCAGTGAAGGGATCCAGATCGGGGAGCTGTTTTTT